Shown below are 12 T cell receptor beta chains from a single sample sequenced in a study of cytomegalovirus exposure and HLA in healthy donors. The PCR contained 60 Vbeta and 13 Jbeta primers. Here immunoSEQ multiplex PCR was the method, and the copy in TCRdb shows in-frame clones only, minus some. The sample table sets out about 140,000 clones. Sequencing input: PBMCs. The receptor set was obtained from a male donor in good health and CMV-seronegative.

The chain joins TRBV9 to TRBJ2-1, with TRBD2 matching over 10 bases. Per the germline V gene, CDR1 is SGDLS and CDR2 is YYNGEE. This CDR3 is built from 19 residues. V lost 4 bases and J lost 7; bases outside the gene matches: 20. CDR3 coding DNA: TGTGCCAGCAGCCAAAGGGCCCGACACCCTAGCGGGAGCGGAAATGAGCAGTTCTTC. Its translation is CASSQRARHPSGSGNEQFF.

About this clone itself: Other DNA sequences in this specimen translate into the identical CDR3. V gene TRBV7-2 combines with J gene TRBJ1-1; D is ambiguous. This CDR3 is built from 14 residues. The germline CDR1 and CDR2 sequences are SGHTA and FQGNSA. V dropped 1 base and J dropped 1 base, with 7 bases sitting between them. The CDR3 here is CASSLVGGNTEAFF. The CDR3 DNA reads TGTGCCAGCAGCTTAGTTGGCGGGAACACTGAAGCTTTCTTT.

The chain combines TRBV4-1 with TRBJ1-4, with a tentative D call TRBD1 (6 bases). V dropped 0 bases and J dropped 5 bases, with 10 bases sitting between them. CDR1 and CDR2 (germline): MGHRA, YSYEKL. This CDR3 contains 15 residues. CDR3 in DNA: TGCGCCAGCAGCCAAGACGGGACACAAAATGAAAAACTGTTTTTT. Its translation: CASSQDGTQNEKLFF.

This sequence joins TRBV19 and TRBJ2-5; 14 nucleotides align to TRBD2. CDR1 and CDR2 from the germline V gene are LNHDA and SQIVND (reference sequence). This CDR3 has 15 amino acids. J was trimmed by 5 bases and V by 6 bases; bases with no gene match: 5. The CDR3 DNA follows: TGTGCCAGTAGCGGACTAGCGGGAGGTATGGAGACCCAGTACTTC. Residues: CASSGLAGGMETQYF. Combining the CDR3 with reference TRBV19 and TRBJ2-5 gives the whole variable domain DGGITQSPKYLFRKEGQNVTLSCEQNLNHDAMYWYRQDPGQGLRLIYYSQIVNDFQKGDIAEGYSVSREKKESFPLTVTSAQKNPTAFYLCASSGLAGGMETQYFGPGTRLLVL.

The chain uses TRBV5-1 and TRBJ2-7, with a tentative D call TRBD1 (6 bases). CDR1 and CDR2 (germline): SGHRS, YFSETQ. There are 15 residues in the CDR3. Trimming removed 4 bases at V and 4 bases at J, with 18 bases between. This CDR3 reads CASSRPQGMGYEQYF. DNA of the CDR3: TGCGCCAGCAGCCGGCCACAGGGAATGGGATACGAGCAGTACTTC.

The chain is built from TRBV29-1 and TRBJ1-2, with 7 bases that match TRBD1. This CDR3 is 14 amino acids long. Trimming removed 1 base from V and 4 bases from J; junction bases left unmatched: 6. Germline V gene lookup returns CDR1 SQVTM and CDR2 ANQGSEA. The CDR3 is CSVEAPGQIYGYTF. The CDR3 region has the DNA TGCAGCGTTGAAGCACCGGGACAGATCTATGGCTACACCTTC.

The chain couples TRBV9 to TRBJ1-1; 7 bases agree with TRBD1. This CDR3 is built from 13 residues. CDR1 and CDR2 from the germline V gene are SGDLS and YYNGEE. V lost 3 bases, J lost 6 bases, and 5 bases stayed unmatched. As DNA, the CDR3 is TGTGCCAGCAGCGCAGGGGGTTGGGCTGAAGCTTTCTTT. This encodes CASSAGGWAEAFF.

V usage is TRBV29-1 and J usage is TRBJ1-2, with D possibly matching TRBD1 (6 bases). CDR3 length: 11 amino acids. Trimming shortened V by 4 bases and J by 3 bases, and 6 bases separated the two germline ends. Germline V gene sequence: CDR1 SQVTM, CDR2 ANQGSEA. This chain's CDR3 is CSVGTDYGYTF. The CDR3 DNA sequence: TGCAGCGTTGGGACAGACTATGGCTACACCTTC. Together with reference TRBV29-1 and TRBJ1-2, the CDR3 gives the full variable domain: SAVISQKPSRDICQRGTSLTIQCQVDSQVTMMFWYRQQPGQSLTLIATANQGSEATYESGFVIDKFPISRPNLTFSTLTVSNMSPEDSSIYLCSVGTDYGYTFGSGTRLTVV.

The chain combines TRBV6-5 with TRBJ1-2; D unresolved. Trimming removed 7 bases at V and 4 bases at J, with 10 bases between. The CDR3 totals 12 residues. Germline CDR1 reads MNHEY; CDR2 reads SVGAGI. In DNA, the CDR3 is TGTGCCAGCAAGAACAGCCGCTATGGCTACACCTTC. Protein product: CASKNSRYGYTF.

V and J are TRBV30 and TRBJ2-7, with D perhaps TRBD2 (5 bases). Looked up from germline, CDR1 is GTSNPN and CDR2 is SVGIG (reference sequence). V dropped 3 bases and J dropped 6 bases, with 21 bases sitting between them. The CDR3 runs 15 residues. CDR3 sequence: CAWSDLDYQTREQYF. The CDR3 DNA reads TGTGCCTGGAGCGACCTAGACTACCAGACCCGCGAGCAGTACTTC.

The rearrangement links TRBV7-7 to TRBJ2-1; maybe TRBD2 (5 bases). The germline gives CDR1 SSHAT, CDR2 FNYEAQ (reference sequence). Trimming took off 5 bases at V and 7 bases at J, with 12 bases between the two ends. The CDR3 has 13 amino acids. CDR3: CASSRTDRNEQFF. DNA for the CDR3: TGTGCCAGCAGCCGGACTGATAGGAATGAGCAGTTCTTC.

In DNA form, the CDR3 reads TGTGCCAGCAGCTCGCCCGTCCGGGGGGCTTACGAGCAGTACTTC. It is translated as CASSSPVRGAYEQYF. The chain joins TRBV6-5 to TRBJ2-7, with a possible D match to TRBD2 (7 bases). CDR1 is MNHEY, CDR2 SVGAGI, per germline. Trimming left V 6 bases short and J 4 bases short, with 19 bases between. CDR3 length: 15 amino acids.